This T cell receptor (beta chain) was recovered during a study of somatic mutations in cytotoxic T cells in rheumatoid arthritis. Overall study context: Several of the V beta antibody-stained T-cell populations were flow-sorted at nearly 100% purity; V beta1+ cells were among them and were sequenced for TCRB. General study results and limits: CD8+ clonality rose with age in rheumatoid arthritis patients, unlike in healthy controls.

The CDR3 spans 15 residues. Germline CDR1 SGHDN, CDR2 FVKESK. V lost 2 bases and J 3 bases, leaving 11 bases between the germline ends. Points on this clone: What it recognizes is unknown.

Measured with immunoSEQ multiplex PCR; TCRdb has only the in-frame clones, and not every one. The data contain about 23,000 clones, about 82% of them singletons. The chain carries TRBV14 and TRBJ2-1; the D gene is possibly TRBD1 (5 bases). This sequence was found in an adult with rheumatoid arthritis. Sequencing input: CD8+ T cells sorted from blood. CDR3 sequence reads: CASSQPGRSYNEQFF. In nucleotides, the CDR3 is TGTGCCAGCAGCCAACCAGGGCGCAGCTACAATGAGCAGTTCTTC.